The present T cell receptor (beta chain) was sequenced within a study of T cell changes during pregnancy in multiple sclerosis. V lost 6 bases and J lost 1, with 9 bases in between. This CDR3 contains 13 residues. Looked up from germline, CDR1 is LNHDA and CDR2 is SQIVND (reference sequence). Assay used: immunoSEQ multiplex PCR; TCRdb lists only in-frame clones, some missing. The repertoire holds 110,000 or so clones, with about 93% as singletons. This chain joins TRBV19 and TRBJ1-1; D unresolved. The sequenced sample was peripheral blood, obtained before pregnancy. This TCR was recovered from a female donor with multiple sclerosis, enrolled in a pregnancy study. The DNA of the CDR3 is TGTGCCAGTAGCCGCCTCGGGAACACTGAAGCTTTCTTT. It yields the protein CASSRLGNTEAFF.